These T cell receptor beta chains were read from a single sample in a study of blood T cell repertoires in COVID-19. Here immunoSEQ multiplex PCR was the method, and the copy in TCRdb shows in-frame clones only, minus some. Of 380,000 or so clones listed, about 89% are singletons. The specimen sequenced was peripheral blood. These receptors all come from a man aged 40-55 years with acute or convalescent COVID-19. The CDR3 runs from the conserved cysteine through the conserved F or W. Fields, in order: CDR3 protein, CDR3 DNA, D gene, J gene, clone size, V gene. The D gene is left open where the match is weak. Clone size, where shown, is once, few, many, or a class for clones that have expanded.

CDR3: CASSYDEPRQGPKVYNSPLHF
DNA: TGTGCCAGCAGTTACGATGAACCCCGACAGGGACCGAAGGTCTATAATTCACCCCTCCACTTT
D: TRBD1
J: TRBJ1-6
size: -
V: TRBV6-8

CDR3: CASSWDKPYEQYF
DNA: TGTGCCAGCAGTTGGGACAAACCCTACGAGCAGTACTTC
D: -
J: TRBJ2-7
size: once
V: TRBV28

CDR3: CASWDSSSGNTIYF
DNA: TGCGCCAGCTGGGACAGCAGCTCTGGAAACACCATATATTTT
D: TRBD1
J: TRBJ1-3
size: once
V: TRBV10-2

CDR3: CASSLVGDRYEQYF
DNA: TGTGCCAGCAGCTTGGTTGGGGACAGGTACGAGCAGTACTTC
D: TRBD1
J: TRBJ2-7
size: -
V: TRBV5-4

CDR3: CASSSSSDSNYGYTF
DNA: TGTGCCAGCAGTTCCAGTTCTGACAGCAACTATGGCTACACCTTC
D: -
J: TRBJ1-2
size: -
V: TRBV28

CDR3: CASSHPSRGTDTQYF
DNA: TGTGCCAGCAGCCACCCCTCCAGGGGTACAGATACGCAGTATTTT
D: -
J: TRBJ2-3
size: -
V: TRBV7-9

CDR3: CASSLNRASLEQYF
DNA: TGTGCCAGCAGCTTAAACAGGGCCTCCCTCGAGCAGTACTTC
D: -
J: TRBJ2-7
size: -
V: TRBV11-1

CDR3: CAISGESGEWVSYGYTF
DNA: TGTGCCATCAGTGGAGAGTCAGGGGAGTGGGTTAGCTATGGCTACACCTTC
D: -
J: TRBJ1-2
size: few
V: TRBV10-3

CDR3: CAWTGTGGPYGYTF
DNA: TGTGCCTGGACCGGGACGGGGGGACCCTATGGCTACACCTTC
D: -
J: TRBJ1-2
size: -
V: TRBV30

CDR3: CASSRTDRGGEAFF
DNA: TGTGCCAGCAGCCGCACTGACAGGGGAGGTGAAGCTTTCTTT
D: TRBD1
J: TRBJ1-1
size: -
V: TRBV3-1/TRBV3-2

CDR3: CASRPGLAYEQYF
DNA: TGTGCCAGTAGACCGGGACTAGCTTACGAGCAGTACTTC
D: TRBD2
J: TRBJ2-7
size: -
V: TRBV27

CDR3: CASSLESRSAHEQFF
DNA: TGTGCCAGCAGCTTAGAATCGCGGTCGGCTCATGAGCAGTTCTTC
D: -
J: TRBJ2-1
size: -
V: TRBV11-3

CDR3: CSASSGVSYEQYF
DNA: TGCAGTGCTAGTAGCGGGGTCTCCTACGAGCAGTACTTC
D: TRBD2
J: TRBJ2-7
size: -
V: TRBV20-1

CDR3: CASSRKGAGMFQETQYF
DNA: TGCGCCAGCAGCCGGAAGGGCGCAGGGATGTTCCAAGAGACCCAGTACTTC
D: -
J: TRBJ2-5
size: -
V: TRBV4-1

CDR3: CASSIWARGTEAFF
DNA: TGTGCCAGTAGTATTTGGGCCCGGGGGACTGAAGCTTTCTTT
D: -
J: TRBJ1-1
size: -
V: TRBV19

CDR3: CASSAVDRQKLFF
DNA: TGTGCCAGCAGCGCCGTGGACAGGCAAAAACTGTTTTTT
D: TRBD1
J: TRBJ1-4
size: -
V: TRBV2

CDR3: CASSLVRGEQFF
DNA: TGTGCCAGCAGCTTAGTCAGGGGTGAGCAGTTCTTC
D: -
J: TRBJ2-1
size: -
V: TRBV7-9

CDR3: CAWKSGDNTGELFF
DNA: TGTGCCTGGAAAAGCGGGGATAACACCGGGGAGCTGTTTTTT
D: TRBD2
J: TRBJ2-2
size: -
V: TRBV30

CDR3: CASSQDSTLRQYF
DNA: TGTGCCAGCAGCCAAGATTCCACTTTAAGGCAGTACTTC
D: -
J: TRBJ2-7
size: -
V: TRBV3-1/TRBV3-2

CDR3: CASSPSETDTQYF
DNA: TGTGCCAGCAGTCCCTCCGAGACAGATACGCAGTATTTT
D: -
J: TRBJ2-3
size: few
V: TRBV6-2/TRBV6-3

CDR3: CASSYRQGSFLSGYTF
DNA: TGTGCCAGCAGCTACCGACAGGGGAGTTTCCTGTCAGGCTACACCTTC
D: TRBD1
J: TRBJ1-2
size: once
V: TRBV13

CDR3: CASSSGGPGDYGYTF
DNA: TGTGCCAGCAGTTCCGGAGGACCCGGGGACTATGGCTACACCTTC
D: -
J: TRBJ1-2
size: -
V: TRBV6-5

CDR3: CASSLGDRGSGANVLTF
DNA: TGTGCCAGCAGCTTAGGAGACAGGGGCTCTGGGGCCAACGTCCTGACTTTC
D: TRBD1
J: TRBJ2-6
size: -
V: TRBV7-2

CDR3: CASSLGTSGIYEQYF
DNA: TGTGCCAGCAGCTTGGGGACTAGCGGGATTTACGAGCAGTACTTC
D: TRBD2
J: TRBJ2-7
size: -
V: TRBV13

CDR3: CASSPPSDNNSPLHF
DNA: TGTGCCAGCTCACCACCTAGCGATAATAATTCACCCCTCCACTTT
D: -
J: TRBJ1-6
size: -
V: TRBV18

CDR3: CASSYRGAFGYTF
DNA: TGTGCCAGCAGTTACCGGGGGGCTTTTGGCTACACCTTC
D: -
J: TRBJ1-2
size: -
V: TRBV6-5

CDR3: CASSLDLAGGYEQYF
DNA: TGTGCCAGCAGCTTGGACCTAGCGGGCGGGTACGAGCAGTACTTC
D: TRBD2
J: TRBJ2-7
size: -
V: TRBV5-4

CDR3: CASSLSRGLREQYF
DNA: TGTGCCAGCAGTTTATCGCGGGGATTGAGGGAGCAGTACTTC
D: -
J: TRBJ2-7
size: once
V: TRBV27

CDR3: CASSMDRGREKLFF
DNA: TGTGCCAGTAGCATGGACAGGGGAAGGGAAAAACTGTTTTTT
D: TRBD1
J: TRBJ1-4
size: -
V: TRBV19

CDR3: CASRIKGTGGSEAFF
DNA: TGTGCCAGCAGGATTAAGGGGACAGGGGGCTCTGAAGCTTTCTTT
D: TRBD1
J: TRBJ1-1
size: -
V: TRBV2

CDR3: CATSRVLAGVEDTQYF
DNA: TGTGCCACCAGCAGAGTACTAGCGGGGGTGGAAGATACGCAGTATTTT
D: TRBD2
J: TRBJ2-3
size: -
V: TRBV15

CDR3: CASSPTDPEDSPLHF
DNA: TGTGCCAGCTCACCCACTGACCCGGAGGATTCACCCCTCCACTTT
D: -
J: TRBJ1-6
size: -
V: TRBV18

CDR3: CASNLRRGVSYNEQFF
DNA: TGTGCCAGCAACTTACGGCGGGGGGTCTCCTACAATGAGCAGTTCTTC
D: TRBD2
J: TRBJ2-1
size: -
V: TRBV7-9

CDR3: CASSWASEQYF
DNA: TGTGCCAGCAGCTGGGCGTCTGAGCAGTACTTC
D: -
J: TRBJ2-7
size: -
V: TRBV7-9

CDR3: CASSLLLTSGTGELFF
DNA: TGTGCCAGCAGCTTGTTGTTGACTAGCGGAACCGGGGAGCTGTTTTTT
D: TRBD2
J: TRBJ2-2
size: -
V: TRBV7-3

CDR3: CAWRMTGVPYGYTF
DNA: TGTGCCTGGAGAATGACAGGGGTGCCCTATGGCTACACCTTC
D: TRBD1
J: TRBJ1-2
size: -
V: TRBV30

CDR3: CASSPSQGRGTDTQYF
DNA: TGCGCCAGCAGCCCTTCACAGGGCAGGGGCACAGATACGCAGTATTTT
D: -
J: TRBJ2-3
size: -
V: TRBV4-3

CDR3: CASSVDLAGREGNEQFF
DNA: TGTGCCAGCAGCGTAGACCTAGCGGGCAGGGAGGGCAATGAGCAGTTCTTC
D: TRBD2
J: TRBJ2-1
size: -
V: TRBV9

CDR3: CASSLYGVNQPQHF
DNA: TGTGCCAGCAGTTTATACGGGGTTAATCAGCCCCAGCATTTT
D: -
J: TRBJ1-5
size: -
V: TRBV27

CDR3: CASSSRGLNSYNEQFF
DNA: TGTGCCAGCAGCTCCAGGGGGCTTAACTCCTACAATGAGCAGTTCTTC
D: TRBD1
J: TRBJ2-1
size: -
V: TRBV3-1/TRBV3-2

CDR3: CASSPGQGVAEQYF
DNA: TGTGCCAGCAGTCCCGGACAGGGGGTAGCCGAGCAGTACTTC
D: TRBD1
J: TRBJ2-7
size: -
V: TRBV28

CDR3: CASSFDTNYGYTF
DNA: TGTGCCAGCAGTTTCGACACCAACTATGGCTACACCTTC
D: -
J: TRBJ1-2
size: -
V: TRBV6-2/TRBV6-3

CDR3: CASSSEDRPHSPLHF
DNA: TGCGCCAGCAGCTCCGAAGACAGGCCCCATTCACCCCTCCACTTT
D: -
J: TRBJ1-6
size: once
V: TRBV5-1

CDR3: CASSLRWGTVRGTYNEQFF
DNA: TGTGCCAGCAGCTTAAGGTGGGGGACGGTCAGGGGGACCTACAATGAGCAGTTCTTC
D: TRBD1
J: TRBJ2-1
size: -
V: TRBV7-2